A single sample gave rise to the 28 T cell receptor beta chains below, sequenced in a study of blood T cell repertoires in COVID-19. Libraries were prepared by immunoSEQ multiplex PCR; TCRdb keeps only in-frame clonotypes and omits some of them. In the table there are some 97,000 clones, 70% to 80% of which are singletons. The sample was peripheral blood. These receptors all come from a woman in her 70s with acute or convalescent COVID-19.

This chain uses TRBV7-2 with TRBJ1-2; D perhaps matches TRBD1 (5 bases). The CDR3 extends over 17 amino acids. Trimming left V 2 bases short and J 0 bases short, with 16 bases between. Germline V gene lookup returns CDR1 SGHTA and CDR2 FQGNSA. CDR3 sequence reads: CASSLFGVTDPNYGYTF. The CDR3, as DNA: TGTGCCAGCAGCTTATTCGGCGTGACAGATCCTAACTATGGCTACACCTTC.

The chain uses TRBV9 and TRBJ2-1; D remains unclear. V was clipped by 0 bases and J by 5 bases, with 6 bases between them. CDR3 length: 13 amino acids. Per germline, CDR1 SGDLS and CDR2 YYNGEE. The CDR3 sequence is CASSVDIDNEQFF. The CDR3 nucleotides are TGTGCCAGCAGCGTAGATATCGACAATGAGCAGTTCTTC.

The chain recombines TRBV6-6 with TRBJ1-2, with D maybe TRBD1 (5 bases). Germline assignment: CDR1 MNHNY and CDR2 SVGAGI (reference sequence). With 11 bases removed from V and 4 bases from J, the gap between germline ends came to 17 bases. The CDR3 spans 13 residues. The CDR3 region has the DNA TGTGCCGGCGGGGGACTCTTTTTCTATGGCTACACCTTC. Amino acids: CAGGGLFFYGYTF.

This sequence joins TRBV11-2 and TRBJ2-3, with TRBD1 matching 7 bases. V was pared by 2 bases and J by 2 bases, with 7 bases of the junction left unmatched. This CDR3 comprises 16 residues. The V gene's germline CDR1 is SGHAT and CDR2 FQNNGV. The CDR3 here is CASSLNTGQLTDTQYF. Here the CDR3 DNA reads TGTGCCAGCAGCTTAAATACGGGACAGCTCACAGATACGCAGTATTTT.

The chain couples TRBV19 to TRBJ2-1; TRBD1 aligns across 9 bases. J was trimmed by 15 bases and V by 6 bases; bases with no gene match: 18. Germline CDR1 and CDR2: LNHDA and SQIVND (reference sequence). CDR3 length equals 15 residues. The CDR3 sequence: CASSSLGQGGPIPFF. CDR3 coding DNA: TGTGCCAGTAGCTCTCTGGGACAGGGAGGGCCCATACCGTTCTTC.

The chain employs TRBV9 and TRBJ1-4; the D gene is possibly TRBD1 (6 bases). From germline, CDR1 is SGDLS and CDR2 YYNGEE. The CDR3 covers 14 residues. V lost 4 bases and J 2 bases, leaving 9 bases between the germline ends. The CDR3 DNA follows: TGTGCCAGCAGCACAGGGATTACTAATGAAAAACTGTTTTTT. This encodes CASSTGITNEKLFF.

This clone was seen a few times. J is TRBJ2-1 and V is TRBV7-2, with TRBD2 identical over 8 bases. This CDR3 is 15 amino acids long. Germline V gives CDR1 SGHTA, CDR2 FQGNSA. Trimming took 5 bases from V and 6 from J; bases not matched to a gene: 9. The CDR3 DNA sequence: TGTGCCAGCAGCCCCGGGGCGGGGGGCTTCAATGAGCAGTTCTTC. As protein: CASSPGAGGFNEQFF.

This chain joins TRBV7-8 and TRBJ2-5; 16 positions match TRBD2. Germline CDR1 reads SGHVS; CDR2 reads FQNEAQ. The CDR3 covers 16 residues. Losses at the gene ends were 3 bases for V and 5 bases for J; bases not matched to a gene: 3. CDR3 nucleotides: TGTGCCAGCAGCTTGGGACTAGCGGGGGGGGCGGAGACCCAGTACTTC. Protein: CASSLGLAGGAETQYF.

This chain uses TRBV19 with TRBJ1-6; D not resolved. The CDR3 runs to 13 residues. V was shortened by 11 bases and J by 10 bases, with 18 bases between the two germline ends. From germline, CDR1 is LNHDA and CDR2 SQIVND (reference sequence). CDR3 sequence: CAGAAAAGSPLHF. The DNA for the CDR3 is TGTGCCGGTGCTGCGGCCGCGGGATCACCCCTCCACTTT.

The V call is TRBV5-1, the J call TRBJ1-1; D is undetermined. Trimming removed 3 bases at V and 2 bases at J, with 8 bases between. Germline assignment: CDR1 SGHRS and CDR2 YFSETQ. This CDR3 has 13 amino acids. CDR3 DNA: TGCGCCAGCAGCTCAGGACTCAACACTGAAGCTTTCTTT. Translating it yields CASSSGLNTEAFF.

This chain connects TRBV19 to TRBJ2-3, with 10 bases matching TRBD2. The CDR3 runs 16 residues. Germline V gives CDR1 LNHDA, CDR2 SQIVND (reference sequence). V lost 6 bases and J lost 2; bases outside the gene matches: 8. CDR3 nucleotide sequence: TGTGCCAGTAGCGCTAGCGGGGGCTCCTACACAGATACGCAGTATTTT. Translation gives CASSASGGSYTDTQYF. The whole variable domain, remainder taken from reference TRBV19 and TRBJ2-3, is DGGITQSPKYLFRKEGQNVTLSCEQNLNHDAMYWYRQDPGQGLRLIYYSQIVNDFQKGDIAEGYSVSREKKESFPLTVTSAQKNPTAFYLCASSASGGSYTDTQYFGPGTRLTVL.

The chain joins TRBV30 to TRBJ2-2, with no clear D. V lost 2 bases and J 3 bases, leaving 7 bases between the germline ends. CDR1 is GTSNPN, CDR2 SVGIG, per germline (reference sequence). The CDR3 length is 13 residues. The CDR3 nucleotides read TGTGCCTGGAGTCGTGGCCACACCGGGGAGCTGTTTTTT. Protein product: CAWSRGHTGELFF.

This clone showed up just a few times. This chain joins TRBV19 and TRBJ2-1, with TRBD2 identical over 8 bases. There are 13 residues in the CDR3. V lost 6 bases and J lost 7; bases outside the gene matches: 5. The germline gives CDR1 LNHDA, CDR2 SQIVND (reference sequence). The CDR3 sequence: CASRNGGVNEQFF. The CDR3 DNA follows: TGTGCCAGTAGGAACGGGGGGGTGAATGAGCAGTTCTTC. Variable domain in full (rest from reference TRBV19 and TRBJ2-1): DGGITQSPKYLFRKEGQNVTLSCEQNLNHDAMYWYRQDPGQGLRLIYYSQIVNDFQKGDIAEGYSVSREKKESFPLTVTSAQKNPTAFYLCASRNGGVNEQFFGPGTRLTVL.

This clone was seen ten or more times. The chain couples TRBV7-2 to TRBJ1-2; 10 bases are a match to TRBD1. Germline CDR1 reads SGHTA; CDR2 reads FQGNSA. V was pared by 1 base and J by 4 bases, with 3 bases of the junction left unmatched. The CDR3 spans 15 residues. The CDR3 spells CASSLGQGAGYGYTF. The DNA of the CDR3 is TGTGCCAGCAGCTTAGGACAGGGGGCGGGCTATGGCTACACCTTC.

The genes are TRBV5-4 and TRBJ2-4; possible D gene TRBD1, 6 bases. The germline V gene has CDR1 SGHNT and CDR2 YYREEE (reference sequence). CDR3 length: 17 residues. Trimming stripped 4 bases from V and 1 base from J, with 18 bases between. CDR3 coding DNA: TGTGCCAGCAGCACGAGACAGGAAACCACTGCCAAAAACATTCAGTACTTC. This translates into CASSTRQETTAKNIQYF. The full variable domain, rest sourced from reference TRBV5-4 and TRBJ2-4, is ETGVTQSPTHLIKTRGQQVTLRCSSQSGHNTVSWYQQALGQGPQFIFQYYREEENGRGNFPPRFSGLQFPNYSSELNVNALELDDSALYLCASSTRQETTAKNIQYFGAGTRLSVL.

The rearrangement links TRBV6-6 to TRBJ1-1; TRBD1 matches 9 bases. CDR3 length equals 13 residues. V was pared by 2 bases and J by 7 bases, with 2 bases of the junction left unmatched. From germline, CDR1 is MNHNY and CDR2 SVGAGI (reference sequence). CDR3 loop: CASSYPDRGEAFF. The CDR3 region has the DNA TGTGCCAGCAGTTACCCGGACAGGGGTGAAGCTTTCTTT.

The chain recombines TRBV27 with TRBJ1-2; the D is unclear. V lost 6 bases, J lost 9 bases, and 20 bases lay in between. The CDR3 sequence is 14 residues long. The germline V gene has CDR1 MNHEY and CDR2 SMNVEV (reference sequence). The CDR3 loop is CASSADILTSRYTF. Written as DNA, the CDR3 is TGTGCCAGCAGCGCAGACATCCTGACGTCTCGCTACACCTTC.

The chain is built from TRBV7-9 and TRBJ1-2; the match to TRBD1 covers 10 bases. V lost 0 bases to trimming and J lost 6 bases; unmatched junction nucleotides: 4. This CDR3 is built from 15 residues. Germline assignment: CDR1 SEHNR and CDR2 FQNEAQ (reference sequence). Written as DNA, the CDR3 is TGTGCCAGCAGCTTAGCGGGACAGGGGTTGGATGGCTACACCTTC. Translated: CASSLAGQGLDGYTF.

This chain links TRBV7-8 with TRBJ2-2, with 8 bases matching TRBD1. V lost 4 bases, J lost 5 bases, and 6 bases stayed unmatched. CDR3 size: 15 residues. Germline values: CDR1 SGHVS, CDR2 FQNEAQ. The CDR3 here is CASSWTGRWTGELFF. The DNA of the CDR3 is TGTGCCAGCAGCTGGACAGGGAGGTGGACCGGGGAGCTGTTTTTT.

In DNA form, the CDR3 reads TGTGCCAGCAGCCAACAGTATGGGACTAGTGTCGCAGATACGCAGTATTTT. This translates into CASSQQYGTSVADTQYF. The chain uses TRBV16 and TRBJ2-3; 8 bases are a match to TRBD2. CDR3 length: 17 amino acids. Germline V gives CDR1 KGHSY, CDR2 FQNENV. After removal of 2 bases from V and 4 bases from J, the junction contained 11 bases not matched to a gene.

V usage is TRBV7-6 and J usage is TRBJ1-4, with 7 bases identical to TRBD1. CDR1 and CDR2 from the germline V gene are SGHVS and FNYEAQ. The CDR3 is 15 amino acids. The J segment lost 8 bases and the V segment lost 1 base, leaving 7 bases of the junction unmatched. CDR3 residues: CASSLGHRGGEKLFF. The CDR3 nucleotides read TGTGCCAGCAGCTTAGGGCACAGGGGAGGCGAAAAACTGTTTTTT.

The chain combines TRBV2 with TRBJ1-2; D possibly corresponds to TRBD1 (5 bases). Germline V lookup: CDR1 SNHLY, CDR2 FYNNEI. V was pared by 5 bases and J by 4 bases, with 23 bases between. The CDR3 is made up of 17 amino acids. CDR3 sequence (DNA): TGTGCCAGCAGTTCCCCCTACTTATCGACAGTAACCTATGGCTACACCTTC. This translates into CASSSPYLSTVTYGYTF.

This chain uses TRBV3-1 (or the pseudogene TRBV3-2) with TRBJ2-3; perhaps TRBD1 as D (5 bases). Germline CDR1 is LGHDT and CDR2 is YNNKEL (reference sequence). The V and J ends lost 1 base and 4 bases respectively, with 9 bases between them. The CDR3 consists of 14 residues. For the CDR3, the DNA is TGTGCCAGCAGCCAAGGGCAGGGTGCAGATACGCAGTATTTT. Protein: CASSQGQGADTQYF.

This clone was counted only a few times. The V and J genes are TRBV27 and TRBJ1-2, with 7 bases aligning to TRBD1. V shed 3 bases and J 2 bases; nucleotides not matched to a gene: 6. Germline V gene data show CDR1 as MNHEY and CDR2 as SMNVEV (reference sequence). The CDR3 length is 15 residues. The CDR3 DNA is TGTGCCAGCAGTTTTTCCGGACAGGCCAACTATGGCTACACCTTC. Protein: CASSFSGQANYGYTF.

The V gene is TRBV4-3, the J gene TRBJ2-3; 11 bases agree with TRBD2. Per the germline V gene, CDR1 is LGHNA and CDR2 is YSLEER. Trimming at V came to 4 bases and at J to 1 base, leaving 7 bases not matched to a gene. This CDR3 contains 17 residues. CDR3 in amino acids: CASSPLLAGGRTDTQYF. The DNA of the CDR3 is TGCGCCAGCAGCCCCCTCCTAGCGGGGGGCCGCACAGATACGCAGTATTTT.

This chain joins TRBV27 and TRBJ1-6, with D uncertain. This CDR3 comprises 14 residues. V gave up 3 bases and J gave up 5 bases, with 8 bases separating them. Germline CDR1 is MNHEY and CDR2 is SMNVEV (reference sequence). The CDR3 protein is CASSFYLNNSPLHF. The CDR3 region has the DNA TGTGCCAGCAGTTTTTACCTAAATAATTCACCCCTCCACTTT.

The J gene is TRBJ2-1, the V gene TRBV11-2; maybe TRBD1 (6 bases). Trimming shortened V by 1 base and J by 8 bases, and 9 bases separated the two germline ends. Germline V gene sequence: CDR1 SGHAT, CDR2 FQNNGV. The CDR3 length is 13 residues. CDR3 sequence reads: CASSLGRGYEQFF. The CDR3 region has the DNA TGTGCCAGCAGCTTAGGCAGGGGCTATGAGCAGTTCTTC.

The rearrangement links TRBV19 to TRBJ1-2; 10 bases line up with TRBD1. Germline V gene lookup returns CDR1 LNHDA and CDR2 SQIVND (reference sequence). The CDR3 runs to 16 residues. J was trimmed by 7 bases and V by 5 bases; bases with no gene match: 13. The CDR3: CASSLRPPGQGGGYTF. The CDR3 DNA sequence: TGTGCCAGTAGTCTAAGACCCCCCGGACAGGGGGGTGGCTACACCTTC.